This TCR beta chain comes out of a study of blood T cell repertoires in COVID-19. Study information: Nucleic acid was either cDNA or gDNA, and it came from T cells, B-cell-depleted T cells, or PBMCs.

This CDR3 has 16 amino acids. Germline loops: CDR1 LGHDT, CDR2 YNNKEL (reference sequence). Trimming took 2 bases from V and 3 from J, leaving 15 bases between them. Sequencing used immunoSEQ multiplex PCR; TCRdb keeps in-frame clones, though not all of them. The data contain 140,000 to 150,000 clones, approximately 86% of them seen just once; the ten biggest clones take up about 3.2%. The specimen was peripheral blood. The receptor's source is a woman aged 35 to 49 with active or convalescent COVID-19. The rearrangement joins TRBV3-1 (or the pseudogene TRBV3-2) to TRBJ2-3; weak D call: TRBD2 (6 bases). CDR3 in amino acids: CASSQLGGYRTDTQYF. Here the CDR3 DNA reads TGTGCCAGCAGCCAATTGGGGGGATATAGGACAGATACGCAGTATTTT.